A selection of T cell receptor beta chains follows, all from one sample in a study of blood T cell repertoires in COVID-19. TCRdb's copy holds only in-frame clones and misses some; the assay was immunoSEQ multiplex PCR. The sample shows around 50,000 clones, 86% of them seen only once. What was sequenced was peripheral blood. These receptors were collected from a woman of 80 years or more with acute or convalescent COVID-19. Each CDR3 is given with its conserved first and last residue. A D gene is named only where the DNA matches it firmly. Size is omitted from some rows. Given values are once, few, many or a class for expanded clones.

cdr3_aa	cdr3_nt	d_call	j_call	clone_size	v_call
CASRQVGTGSYEQYF	TGTGCCAGCAGGCAAGTCGGGACAGGATCCTACGAGCAGTACTTC	TRBD1	TRBJ2-7	NA	TRBV28
CARGGDLINYGYTF	TGTGCCCGGGGGGGGGATCTTATTAACTATGGCTACACCTTC	NA	TRBJ1-2	NA	TRBV30
CASSLQGARGYTF	TGTGCCAGCAGCTTGCAGGGGGCGAGAGGCTACACCTTC	TRBD1	TRBJ1-2	NA	TRBV5-4
CAWSAQGKSPLHF	TGTGCCTGGAGTGCCCAGGGAAAGTCACCCCTCCACTTT	NA	TRBJ1-6	NA	TRBV30
CASTLNRDNSPLHF	TGTGCCAGCACCCTGAACCGGGATAATTCACCCCTCCACTTT	NA	TRBJ1-6	NA	TRBV6-5
CASAGTNTEAFF	TGTGCCAGCGCCGGGACTAACACTGAAGCTTTCTTT	NA	TRBJ1-1	NA	TRBV19
CASSEPPAGMNTGELFF	TGTGCCAGCAGCGAACCCCCCGCAGGCATGAACACCGGGGAGCTGTTTTTT	NA	TRBJ2-2	NA	TRBV3-1/TRBV3-2
CAWSVRGINQPQHF	TGTGCCTGGAGTGTCCGGGGGATTAATCAGCCCCAGCATTTT	NA	TRBJ1-5	NA	TRBV30
CASSSWGRAQHF	TGTGCCAGCAGTTCATGGGGTCGGGCCCAGCATTTT	NA	TRBJ1-5	few	TRBV28
CASGIAATGELFF	TGTGCCAGCGGAATAGCAGCCACCGGGGAGCTGTTTTTT	NA	TRBJ2-2	NA	TRBV12-3/TRBV12-4
CASSLARNYGYTF	TGTGCCAGCAGTTTGGCACGCAACTATGGCTACACCTTC	NA	TRBJ1-2	NA	TRBV12-3/TRBV12-4
CASSPGMDYEQYF	TGTGCCAGTAGTCCGGGGATGGACTACGAGCAGTACTTC	NA	TRBJ2-7	NA	TRBV19
CASRPTSAGTDTQYF	TGTGCCAGCAGGCCAACTAGCGCCGGCACAGATACGCAGTATTTT	TRBD2	TRBJ2-3	NA	TRBV27
CASSSDRGEYGYTF	TGTGCCAGTAGTAGCGACAGGGGAGAGTATGGCTACACCTTC	TRBD1	TRBJ1-2	NA	TRBV19
CASSPTSGVQETQYF	TGTGCCAGCAGCCCGACTAGCGGCGTCCAAGAGACCCAGTACTTC	TRBD2	TRBJ2-5	once	TRBV14
CASQTERDYGYTF	TGTGCCTCCCAGACGGAACGGGACTATGGCTACACCTTC	NA	TRBJ1-2	NA	TRBV6-5
CASSESRGKTGTEAFF	TGTGCCAGCAGTGAATCGAGGGGGAAAACGGGCACTGAAGCTTTCTTT	NA	TRBJ1-1	NA	TRBV25-1
CASSQSGTEAFF	TGTGCCAGCAGCCAATCGGGTACTGAAGCTTTCTTT	NA	TRBJ1-1	NA	TRBV3-1/TRBV3-2
CAWSTYLSGRVNEQFF	TGTGCCTGGAGTACTTACCTTAGCGGGAGGGTCAATGAGCAGTTCTTC	TRBD2	TRBJ2-1	NA	TRBV30
CASSWDSNYEQYF	TGTGCCAGTAGCTGGGACAGTAACTACGAGCAGTACTTC	TRBD1	TRBJ2-7	NA	TRBV19
CASSAGGSLTDTQYF	TGCGCCAGCAGTGCCGGGGGTAGCTTGACAGATACGCAGTATTTT	NA	TRBJ2-3	NA	TRBV10-1
CAISDSGRAYNEQFF	TGTGCCATCAGCGATAGCGGGAGGGCCTACAATGAGCAGTTCTTC	TRBD2	TRBJ2-1	NA	TRBV10-3
CASSFGATVRNTEAFF	TGTGCCAGCAGCTTTGGAGCGACGGTACGGAACACTGAAGCTTTCTTT	NA	TRBJ1-1	NA	TRBV7-9
CASSQTVNQPQHF	TGTGCCAGCAGCCAGACAGTTAATCAGCCCCAGCATTTT	NA	TRBJ1-5	NA	TRBV12-3/TRBV12-4
CASSYYRTGSYNEQFF	TGTGCCAGCAGTTACTATCGGACAGGTTCCTACAATGAGCAGTTCTTC	TRBD1	TRBJ2-1	NA	TRBV6-5
CASRDKQGVYNSPLHF	TGTGCCAGCAGGGACAAACAGGGGGTCTATAATTCACCCCTCCACTTT	TRBD1	TRBJ1-6	NA	TRBV2
CASSPRTSTPLEQYF	TGCGCCAGCAGCCCGAGGACTAGTACCCCTCTCGAGCAGTACTTC	TRBD2	TRBJ2-7	NA	TRBV5-1
CASSLVGASSYNSPLHF	TGTGCCAGCAGCTTGGTGGGGGCAAGCTCCTATAATTCACCCCTCCACTTT	NA	TRBJ1-6	NA	TRBV5-5
CASSLGGGASIYNEQFF	TGTGCCAGCAGCTTAGGAGGGGGGGCTAGCATTTACAATGAGCAGTTCTTC	NA	TRBJ2-1	once	TRBV7-2
CASSLGLGELFF	TGTGCCAGTAGCCTCGGGTTGGGGGAGCTGTTTTTT	NA	TRBJ2-2	NA	TRBV19
CASSPSSSGNTIYF	TGTGCCAGCAGCCCCTCCTCCTCTGGAAACACCATATATTTT	NA	TRBJ1-3	NA	TRBV6-5